This T cell receptor beta chain was sequenced during a study of CD8 T cells in ankylosing spondylitis. The germline V gene has CDR1 SQVTM and CDR2 ANQGSEA. The CDR3 has 13 amino acids. The V end was cut by 0 bases, the J end by 7 bases, with 9 bases between. Using its own MiXCR run on the 5' RACE reads, TCRdb lists one record per CDR3 protein. This sample has under 450,000 distinct CDR3 sequences, with approximately 20% found just once. Sequences were obtained from blood, either unsorted or a sorted T cell fraction (not recorded which). The sequence derives from a male donor with ankylosing spondylitis or in good health (not recorded which). The chain is built from TRBV29-1 and TRBJ1-4; no firm D call. The CDR3 DNA sequence: TGCAGCGTTGAAGATCTTGAGGGTGAAAAACTGTTTTTT. It is translated as CSVEDLEGEKLFF. Using reference TRBV29-1 and TRBJ1-4 for the parts outside the CDR3, the full variable domain is SAVISQKPSRDICQRGTSLTIQCQVDSQVTMMFWYRQQPGQSLTLIATANQGSEATYESGFVIDKFPISRPNLTFSTLTVSNMSPEDSSIYLCSVEDLEGEKLFFGSGTQLSVL.